What follows describes a single T cell receptor beta chain. Repertoires were generated with immunoSEQ multiplex PCR, while TCRdb's copy carries only in-frame clones and drops some. The sample records 300,000 to 400,000 clones, 88% being singletons. Participants' reported clinical history set cohort assignment. This sample is drawn from a study of blood T cell repertoires in COVID-19. The wider study: Material from acute and convalescent COVID-19 was sourced from the United States, Italy and Spain. T cells, B-cell-depleted T cells, or PBMCs supplied cDNA or gDNA.

This CDR3 has 16 residues. Trimming cost V 0 bases and J 8 bases, with 14 bases left between them. CDR1 SGHAT and CDR2 FQNNGV come from the germline V gene. The clonotype comes from a woman aged 18-29 years who had recovered from COVID-19. The chain carries TRBV11-2 and TRBJ1-6, with D possibly matching TRBD1 (6 bases). The sample consisted of PBMCs or T cells enriched from blood (not recorded which). The CDR3 here is CASSLDFWDTYSPLHF. The CDR3, as DNA: TGTGCCAGCAGCTTAGACTTTTGGGACACTTATTCACCCCTCCACTTT.